A selection of T cell receptor beta chains follows, all from one sample in a study of cytomegalovirus exposure and HLA in healthy donors. The method was immunoSEQ multiplex PCR; TCRdb's version includes in-frame clones alone and lacks a portion of them. Among 100,000 or so clones listed, over 75% were seen once. The sample consisted of PBMCs. The source of these receptors is a man in his forties or fifties in good health and CMV-seropositive. Each CDR3 is given with its conserved first and last residue. D genes are given only for firm matches. Clone size, where shown, is once, few, many, or a class for clones that have expanded.

j_call clone_size d_call v_call cdr3_aa cdr3_nt
TRBJ2-4 few TRBD2 TRBV7-2 CASSSIAGGPTNSQYF TGTGCCAGCAGCTCCATAGCGGGAGGGCCCACGAACAGTCAGTACTTC
TRBJ1-2 once NA TRBV7-2 CASSQYYGYTF TGTGCCAGCAGCCAATACTATGGCTACACCTTC
TRBJ2-1 NA TRBD1 TRBV2 CASRSGQGTYNEQFF TGTGCCAGCAGAAGCGGACAGGGAACCTACAATGAGCAGTTCTTC
TRBJ1-1 NA NA TRBV18 CASSPGHPKGEAFF TGTGCCAGCTCACCTGGACACCCCAAAGGTGAAGCTTTCTTT
TRBJ1-2 NA TRBD1 TRBV5-1 CASSPTGDPNYGYTF TGCGCCAGCAGCCCCACAGGGGACCCAAACTATGGCTACACCTTC
TRBJ1-2 NA NA TRBV7-9 CASSLSGQQNYGYTF TGTGCCAGCAGCTTAAGCGGCCAACAAAACTATGGCTACACCTTC
TRBJ2-2 NA TRBD2 TRBV27 CASSLGTSGSTPKWTGELFF TGTGCCAGCAGTTTAGGGACTAGCGGGAGCACTCCAAAATGGACCGGGGAGCTGTTTTTT
TRBJ1-2 NA NA TRBV19 CASSIPGYGYTF TGTGCCAGTAGTATACCCGGCTATGGCTACACCTTC
TRBJ2-4 once NA TRBV10-1 CASSEFGQGNIQYF TGCGCCAGCAGTGAGTTCGGGCAGGGTAACATTCAGTACTTC
TRBJ2-2 NA TRBD1 TRBV5-1 CASSLMTGDTGELFF TGCGCCAGCAGCTTGATGACAGGGGACACCGGGGAGCTGTTTTTT
TRBJ1-4 NA TRBD1 TRBV7-9 CASSLQGAANEKLFF TGTGCCAGCAGCCTCCAGGGGGCTGCTAATGAAAAACTGTTTTTT
TRBJ1-6 NA NA TRBV5-1 CASSLGAAVGPLHF TGCGCCAGCAGCTTGGGAGCCGCTGTCGGACCCCTCCACTTT
TRBJ2-3 NA TRBD2 TRBV2 CASSRLATSTDTQYF TGTGCCAGCAGCAGACTAGCTACTAGCACAGATACGCAGTATTTT
TRBJ2-7 NA TRBD2 TRBV5-6 CASSWGGSRYEQYF TGTGCCAGCAGCTGGGGCGGGAGCCGCTACGAGCAGTACTTC
TRBJ2-7 NA TRBD2 TRBV5-4 CASSFSGSMGYEQYF TGTGCCAGCAGCTTCAGCGGGAGCATGGGCTACGAGCAGTACTTC
TRBJ2-6 NA NA TRBV19 CASSISGANVLTF TGTGCCAGTAGTATCAGTGGGGCCAACGTCCTGACTTTC
TRBJ2-1 NA NA TRBV13 CASSLGLEGRYNEQFF TGTGCCAGCAGCTTAGGGTTGGAGGGGCGTTACAATGAGCAGTTCTTC
TRBJ1-3 NA NA TRBV18 CASSPPEALSGNTIYF TGTGCCAGCTCACCACCGGAGGCTCTCTCTGGAAACACCATATATTTT
TRBJ2-7 NA TRBD2 TRBV4-1 CASSYRPTAGIYEQYF TGCGCCAGCAGCTACCGACCCACAGCGGGGATCTACGAGCAGTACTTC
TRBJ2-1 few TRBD1 TRBV5-4 CASSLVFGTGGSYNEQFF TGTGCCAGCAGCTTAGTGTTCGGGACAGGGGGCTCCTACAATGAGCAGTTCTTC
TRBJ2-1 NA TRBD2 TRBV7-2 CASSLLRTSGGEQFF TGTGCCAGCAGCTTACTACGGACTAGCGGGGGGGAACAGTTCTTC
TRBJ1-2 NA NA TRBV14 CASSRREDYGYTF TGTGCCAGCAGCCGGAGGGAGGACTATGGCTACACCTTC
TRBJ2-2 NA TRBD2 TRBV4-2 CASSQGSWGGGGELFF TGTGCCAGCAGCCAAGGTTCATGGGGCGGGGGCGGGGAGCTGTTTTTT
TRBJ2-1 NA NA TRBV5-1 CASSLGTSGEQFF TGCGCCAGCAGCTTGGGTACCTCAGGTGAGCAGTTCTTC
TRBJ2-7 NA NA TRBV5-5 CASSFDLRAGEQYF TGTGCCAGCAGCTTCGACCTCAGGGCAGGCGAGCAGTACTTC
TRBJ1-1 NA TRBD1 TRBV5-1 CASSFGTDTEAFF TGCGCCAGCAGCTTCGGGACAGACACTGAAGCTTTCTTT
TRBJ2-6 NA NA TRBV28 CASSIHSGANVLTF TGTGCCAGCAGCATCCACTCTGGGGCCAACGTCCTGACTTTC
TRBJ1-1 NA NA TRBV7-9 CASSLGEVGHRTEAFF TGTGCCAGCAGCTTAGGAGAGGTGGGGCATCGGACTGAAGCTTTCTTT
TRBJ1-5 NA TRBD1 TRBV28 CASSLAKGAPGQPQHF TGTGCCAGCAGTTTGGCCAAGGGGGCGCCGGGTCAGCCCCAGCATTTT
TRBJ2-7 NA TRBD1 TRBV27 CASSLTGRGQGIGYEQYF TGTGCCAGCAGTTTAACGGGCAGGGGACAGGGGATTGGATACGAGCAGTACTTC
TRBJ2-3 once TRBD2 TRBV28 CASILSGPGTSFSTDTQYF TGTGCCAGCATCCTCTCGGGGCCCGGGACTAGTTTTTCCACAGATACGCAGTATTTT
TRBJ2-1 NA NA TRBV11-2 CASSQSPSASYNEQFF TGTGCCAGCAGCCAATCGCCTAGCGCTTCCTACAATGAGCAGTTCTTC
TRBJ2-1 NA TRBD1 TRBV27 CASSFSTGGNEQFF TGTGCCAGCAGTTTCTCTACAGGGGGCAATGAGCAGTTCTTC
TRBJ1-3 NA NA TRBV15 CATSRDPQYGGPSSGNTIYF TGTGCCACCAGCAGAGATCCCCAGTACGGGGGTCCTAGCTCTGGAAACACCATATATTTT
TRBJ1-1 NA TRBD1 TRBV19 CASSRLGTVNTEAFF TGTGCCAGTAGTCGCCTCGGGACAGTGAACACTGAAGCTTTCTTT
TRBJ1-2 NA TRBD1 TRBV5-1 CASTPQTGANYGYTF TGCGCCAGCACCCCTCAGACAGGGGCTAACTATGGCTACACCTTC
TRBJ2-5 NA NA TRBV15 CATSEFPGNERYF TGTGCCACCAGCGAGTTTCCTGGAAACGAGCGGTACTTC
TRBJ2-7 NA NA TRBV5-8 CASSSGTQILPYEQYF TGTGCCAGCAGTTCCGGGACACAGATCCTACCCTACGAGCAGTACTTC
TRBJ1-2 once TRBD1 TRBV7-9 CASRLGTGNRHGYTF TGTGCCAGCAGACTCGGGACAGGAAATCGGCATGGCTACACCTTC
TRBJ2-3 NA TRBD1 TRBV19 CASTPPAGQGTDTQYF TGTGCCAGTACCCCTCCGGCTGGACAGGGTACAGATACGCAGTATTTT